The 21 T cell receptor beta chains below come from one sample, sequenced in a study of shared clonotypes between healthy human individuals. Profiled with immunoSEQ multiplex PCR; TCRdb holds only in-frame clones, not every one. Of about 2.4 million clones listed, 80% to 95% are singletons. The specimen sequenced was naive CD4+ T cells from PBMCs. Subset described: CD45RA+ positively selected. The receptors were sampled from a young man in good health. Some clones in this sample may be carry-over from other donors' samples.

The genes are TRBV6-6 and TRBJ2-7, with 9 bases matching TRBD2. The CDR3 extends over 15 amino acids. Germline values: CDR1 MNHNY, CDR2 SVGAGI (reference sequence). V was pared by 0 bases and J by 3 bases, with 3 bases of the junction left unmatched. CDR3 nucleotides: TGTGCCAGCAGTTACTCGACGACTAGCGGCTACGAGCAGTACTTC. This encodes CASSYSTTSGYEQYF.

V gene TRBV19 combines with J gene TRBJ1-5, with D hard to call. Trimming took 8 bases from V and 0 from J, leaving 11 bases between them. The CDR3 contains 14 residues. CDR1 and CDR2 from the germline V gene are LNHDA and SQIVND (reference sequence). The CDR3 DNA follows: TGTGCCAGTTCGGGCAGGTATAGCAATCAGCCCCAGCATTTT. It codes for CASSGRYSNQPQHF.

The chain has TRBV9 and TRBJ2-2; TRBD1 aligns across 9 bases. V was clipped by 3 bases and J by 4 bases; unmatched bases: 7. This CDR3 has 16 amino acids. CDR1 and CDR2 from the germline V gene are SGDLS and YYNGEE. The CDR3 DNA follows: TGTGCCAGCAGCGCAGGACAGGGGTCGGGCACCGGGGAGCTGTTTTTT. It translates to CASSAGQGSGTGELFF.

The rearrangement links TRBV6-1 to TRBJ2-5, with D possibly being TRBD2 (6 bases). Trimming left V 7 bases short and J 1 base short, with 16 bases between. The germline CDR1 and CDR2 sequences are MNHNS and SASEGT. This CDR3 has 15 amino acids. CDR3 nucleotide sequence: TGTGCCAGCACCCTTCAAGCGGGCGGCCAAGAGACCCAGTACTTC. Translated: CASTLQAGGQETQYF.

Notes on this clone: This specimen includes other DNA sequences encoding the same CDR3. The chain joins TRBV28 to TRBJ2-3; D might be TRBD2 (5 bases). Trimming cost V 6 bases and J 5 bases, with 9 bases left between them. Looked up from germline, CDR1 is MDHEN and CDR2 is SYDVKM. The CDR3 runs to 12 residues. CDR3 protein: CASSRGGDTQYF. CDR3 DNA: TGTGCCAGCAGCCGGGGTGGAGATACGCAGTATTTT.

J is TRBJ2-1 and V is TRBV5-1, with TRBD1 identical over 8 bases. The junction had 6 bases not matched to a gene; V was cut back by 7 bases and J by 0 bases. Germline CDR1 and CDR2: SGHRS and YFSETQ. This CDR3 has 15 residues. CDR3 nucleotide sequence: TGCGCCAGCTATGGGACAGGCCGCTCCTACAATGAGCAGTTCTTC. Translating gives CASYGTGRSYNEQFF.

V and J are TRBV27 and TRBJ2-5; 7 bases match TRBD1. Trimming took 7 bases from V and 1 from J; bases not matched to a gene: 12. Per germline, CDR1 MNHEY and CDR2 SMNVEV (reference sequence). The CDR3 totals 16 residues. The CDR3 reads CASIILRQGLQETQYF. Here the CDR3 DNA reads TGTGCCAGCATAATTTTGAGACAGGGCCTCCAAGAGACCCAGTACTTC.

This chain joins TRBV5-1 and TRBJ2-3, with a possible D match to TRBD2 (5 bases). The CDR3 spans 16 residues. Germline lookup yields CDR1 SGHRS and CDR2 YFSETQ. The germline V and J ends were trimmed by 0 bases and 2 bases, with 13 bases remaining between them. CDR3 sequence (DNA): TGCGCCAGCAGCTTGGGCGATTGGACTTTCACAGATACGCAGTATTTT. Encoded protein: CASSLGDWTFTDTQYF.

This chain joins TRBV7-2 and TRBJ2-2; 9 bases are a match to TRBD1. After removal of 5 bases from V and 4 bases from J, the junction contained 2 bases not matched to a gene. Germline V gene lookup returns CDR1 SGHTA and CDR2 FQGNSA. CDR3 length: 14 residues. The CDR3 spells CASSGQGFTGELFF. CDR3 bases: TGTGCCAGCAGCGGACAGGGGTTCACCGGGGAGCTGTTTTTT.

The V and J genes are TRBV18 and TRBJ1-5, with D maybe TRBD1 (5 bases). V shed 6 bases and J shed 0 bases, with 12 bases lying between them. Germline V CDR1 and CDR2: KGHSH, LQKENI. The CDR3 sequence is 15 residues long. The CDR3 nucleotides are TGTGCCAGCTCGTATCGGGGGGGTAGCAATCAGCCCCAGCATTTT. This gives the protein CASSYRGGSNQPQHF.

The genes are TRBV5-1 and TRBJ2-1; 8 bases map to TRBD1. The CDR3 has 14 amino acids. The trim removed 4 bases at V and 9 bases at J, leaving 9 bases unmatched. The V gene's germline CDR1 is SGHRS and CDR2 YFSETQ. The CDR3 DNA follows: TGCGCCAGCAGCCCGGACAGGGTCGGGGCTGAGCAGTTCTTC. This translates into CASSPDRVGAEQFF.

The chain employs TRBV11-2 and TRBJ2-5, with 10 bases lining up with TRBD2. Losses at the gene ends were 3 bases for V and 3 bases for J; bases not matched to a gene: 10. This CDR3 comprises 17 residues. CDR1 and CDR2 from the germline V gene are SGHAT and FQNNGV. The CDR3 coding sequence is TGTGCCAGCAGCTTCCTCCGACTAGCGGGCTCCGAAGAGACCCAGTACTTC. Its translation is CASSFLRLAGSEETQYF. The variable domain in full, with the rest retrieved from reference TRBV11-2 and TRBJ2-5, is EAGVAQSPRYKIIEKRQSVAFWCNPISGHATLYWYQQILGQGPKLLIQFQNNGVVDDSQLPKDRFSAERLKGVDSTLKIQPAKLEDSAVYLCASSFLRLAGSEETQYFGPGTRLLVL.

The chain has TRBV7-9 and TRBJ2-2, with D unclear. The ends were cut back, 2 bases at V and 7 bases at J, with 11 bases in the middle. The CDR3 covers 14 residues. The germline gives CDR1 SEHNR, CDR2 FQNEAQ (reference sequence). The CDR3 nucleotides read TGTGCCAGCAGCTTACAGCTAGGGATCGGGGAGCTGTTTTTT. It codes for CASSLQLGIGELFF.

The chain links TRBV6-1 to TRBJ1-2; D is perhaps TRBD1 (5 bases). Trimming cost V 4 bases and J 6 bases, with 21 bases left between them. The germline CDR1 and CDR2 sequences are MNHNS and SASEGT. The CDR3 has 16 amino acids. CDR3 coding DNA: TGTGCCAGCAGTGTCGGCCCCGGGATGGGGCAGCATGGCTACACCTTC. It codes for CASSVGPGMGQHGYTF.

Written as DNA, the CDR3 is TGTGCCAGCAATGAGGAGTACAATGAGCAGTTCTTC. The encoded protein is CASNEEYNEQFF. V gene TRBV2 combines with J gene TRBJ2-1; no clear D gene. The CDR3 is 12 amino acids. From germline, CDR1 is SNHLY and CDR2 FYNNEI. V lost 7 bases, J lost 4 bases, and 8 bases lay in between.

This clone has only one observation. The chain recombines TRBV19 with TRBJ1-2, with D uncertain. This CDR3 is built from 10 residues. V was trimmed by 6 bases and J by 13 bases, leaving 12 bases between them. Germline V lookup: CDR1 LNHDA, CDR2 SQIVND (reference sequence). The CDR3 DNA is TGTGCCAGTAGGAGCCGGGCGATCACCTTC. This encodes CASRSRAITF.

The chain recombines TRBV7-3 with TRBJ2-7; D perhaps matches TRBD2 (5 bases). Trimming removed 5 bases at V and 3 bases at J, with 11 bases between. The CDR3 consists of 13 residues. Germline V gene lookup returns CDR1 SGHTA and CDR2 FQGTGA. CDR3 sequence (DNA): TGTGCCAGCAGCGTTAACCGGGACTACGAGCAGTACTTC. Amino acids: CASSVNRDYEQYF.

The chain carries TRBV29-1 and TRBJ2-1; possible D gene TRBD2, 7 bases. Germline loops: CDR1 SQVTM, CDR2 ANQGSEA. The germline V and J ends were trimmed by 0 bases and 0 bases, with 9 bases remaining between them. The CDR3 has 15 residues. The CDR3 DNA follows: TGCAGCGTTGAAGAGAGGGGGGGCTCCTACAATGAGCAGTTCTTC. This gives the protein CSVEERGGSYNEQFF.

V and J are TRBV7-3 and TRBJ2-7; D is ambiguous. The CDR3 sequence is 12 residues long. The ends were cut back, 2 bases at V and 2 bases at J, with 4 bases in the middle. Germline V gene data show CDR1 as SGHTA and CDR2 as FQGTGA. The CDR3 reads CASSLEAYEQYF. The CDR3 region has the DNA TGTGCCAGCAGCTTAGAGGCCTACGAGCAGTACTTC. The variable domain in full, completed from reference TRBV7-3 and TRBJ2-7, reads GAGVSQTPSNKVTEKGKYVELRCDPISGHTALYWYRQSLGQGPEFLIYFQGTGAADDSGLPNDRFFAVRPEGSVSTLKIQRTERGDSAVYLCASSLEAYEQYFGPGTRLTVT.

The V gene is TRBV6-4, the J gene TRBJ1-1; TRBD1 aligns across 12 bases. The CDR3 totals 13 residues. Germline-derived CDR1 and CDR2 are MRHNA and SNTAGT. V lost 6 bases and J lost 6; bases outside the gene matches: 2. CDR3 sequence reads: CASRGQGASEAFF. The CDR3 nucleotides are TGTGCCAGCAGGGGACAGGGGGCCTCTGAAGCTTTCTTT.

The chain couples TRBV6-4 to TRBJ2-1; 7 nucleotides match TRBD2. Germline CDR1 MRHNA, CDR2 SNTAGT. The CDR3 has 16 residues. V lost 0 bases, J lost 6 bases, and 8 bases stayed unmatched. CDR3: CASSDSAFSGGNEQFF. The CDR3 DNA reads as TGTGCCAGCAGTGACTCAGCGTTTTCGGGGGGCAATGAGCAGTTCTTC.